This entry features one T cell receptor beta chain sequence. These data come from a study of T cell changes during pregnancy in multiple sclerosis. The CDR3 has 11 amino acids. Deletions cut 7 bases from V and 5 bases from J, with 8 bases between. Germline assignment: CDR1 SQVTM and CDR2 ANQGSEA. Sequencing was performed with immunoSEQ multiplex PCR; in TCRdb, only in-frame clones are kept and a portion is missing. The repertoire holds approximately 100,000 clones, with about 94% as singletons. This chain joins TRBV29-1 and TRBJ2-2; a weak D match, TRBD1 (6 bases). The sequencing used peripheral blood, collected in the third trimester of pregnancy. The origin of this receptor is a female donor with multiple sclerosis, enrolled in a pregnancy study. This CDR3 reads CSAGDTGELFF. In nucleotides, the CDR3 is TGCAGCGCAGGGGATACCGGGGAGCTGTTTTTT.